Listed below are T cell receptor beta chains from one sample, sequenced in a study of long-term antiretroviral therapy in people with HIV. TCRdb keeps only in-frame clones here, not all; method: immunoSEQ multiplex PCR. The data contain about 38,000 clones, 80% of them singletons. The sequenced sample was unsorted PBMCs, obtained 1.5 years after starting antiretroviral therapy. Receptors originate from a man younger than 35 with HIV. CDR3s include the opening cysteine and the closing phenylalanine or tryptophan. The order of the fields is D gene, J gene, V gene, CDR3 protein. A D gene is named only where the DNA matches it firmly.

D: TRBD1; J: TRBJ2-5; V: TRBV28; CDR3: CASSAGTGVQETQYF
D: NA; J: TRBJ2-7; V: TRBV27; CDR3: CASSLISGNEQYF
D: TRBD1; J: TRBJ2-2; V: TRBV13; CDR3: CASSSRQGKGTGELFF
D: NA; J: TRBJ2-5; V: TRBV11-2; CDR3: CASSRMWGAQETQYF
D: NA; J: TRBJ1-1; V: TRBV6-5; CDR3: CASRLPGAMDTEAFF
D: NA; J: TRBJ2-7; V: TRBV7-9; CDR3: CASSLDSTGEQYF
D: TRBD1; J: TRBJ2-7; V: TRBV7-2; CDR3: CASSRSGTGSSYEQYF
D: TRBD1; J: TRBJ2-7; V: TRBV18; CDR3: CASSPLPSTGARRDEQYF
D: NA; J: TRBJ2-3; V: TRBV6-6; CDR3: CVTSGADTADTQYF
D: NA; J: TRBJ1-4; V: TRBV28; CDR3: CASSLSSGLTNEKLFF
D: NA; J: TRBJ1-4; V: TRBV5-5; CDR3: CASSLGVGGEKLFF
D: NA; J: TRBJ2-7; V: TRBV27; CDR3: CASSRIQGWEQYF
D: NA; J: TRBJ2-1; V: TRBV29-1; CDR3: CSSHEGNEQFF
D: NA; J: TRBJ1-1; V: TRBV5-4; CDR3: CASSLGGRSNTEAFF
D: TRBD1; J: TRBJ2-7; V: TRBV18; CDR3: CASSPRQGAYEQYF
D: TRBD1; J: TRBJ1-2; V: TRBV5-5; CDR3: CASSSQTGVKGYGYTF
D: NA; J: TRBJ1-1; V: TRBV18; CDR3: CASSPLPDPARGEAFF
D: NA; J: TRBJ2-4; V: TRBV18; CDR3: CASSPGGNIQYF
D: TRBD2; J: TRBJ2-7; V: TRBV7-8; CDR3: CASSRGTSGVSYEQYF
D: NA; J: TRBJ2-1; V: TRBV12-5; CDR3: CASSPIWGEQFF
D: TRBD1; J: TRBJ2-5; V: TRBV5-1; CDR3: CASSIRQGLETQYF
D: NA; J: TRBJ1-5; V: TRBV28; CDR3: CASREWNQPQHF
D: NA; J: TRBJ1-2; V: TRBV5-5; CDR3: CASSLETYGYTF
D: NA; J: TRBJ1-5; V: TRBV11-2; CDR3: CASSSGGGNQPQHF
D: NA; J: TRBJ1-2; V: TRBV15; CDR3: CATSRDRGERGYTF
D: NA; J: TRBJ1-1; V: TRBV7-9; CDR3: CASVASGRGNTEAFF
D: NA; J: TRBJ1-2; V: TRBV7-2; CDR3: CASRASRGAGGYTF
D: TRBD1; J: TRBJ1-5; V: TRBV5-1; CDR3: CASSPDRADQPQHF
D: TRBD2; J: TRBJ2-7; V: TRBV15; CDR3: CATSRDWASGTPGSYEQYF
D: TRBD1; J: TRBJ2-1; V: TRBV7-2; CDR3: CASSRQGASSYNEQFF
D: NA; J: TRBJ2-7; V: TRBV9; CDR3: CASSVGASQYEQYF
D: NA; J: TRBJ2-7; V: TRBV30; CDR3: CAWSSQGYEQYF
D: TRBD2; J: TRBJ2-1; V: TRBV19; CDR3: CASSVVAGYNEQFF
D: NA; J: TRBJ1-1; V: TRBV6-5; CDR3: CASSPTGSSEAFF
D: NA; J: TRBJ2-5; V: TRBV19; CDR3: CASSDPPGQGETQYF
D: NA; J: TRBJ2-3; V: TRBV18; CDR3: CASSPLGGTDTQYF
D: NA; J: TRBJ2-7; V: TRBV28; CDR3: CGRPLGEQYF
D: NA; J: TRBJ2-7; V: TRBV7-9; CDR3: CASSPSYEQYF
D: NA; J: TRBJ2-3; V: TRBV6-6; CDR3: CASSPNPDTQYF
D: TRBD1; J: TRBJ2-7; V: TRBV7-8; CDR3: CASSRRTGAEQYF
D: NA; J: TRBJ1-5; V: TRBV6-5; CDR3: CASSNGGIEPQHF
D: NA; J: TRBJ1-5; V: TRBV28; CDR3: CASSQTTDPQQPQHF
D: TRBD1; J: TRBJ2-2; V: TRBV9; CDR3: CASSEGGQGPTGELFF
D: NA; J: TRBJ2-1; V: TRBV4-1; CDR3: CASSQESGSYNEQFF
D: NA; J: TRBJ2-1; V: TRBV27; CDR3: CASSYSSSYNEQFF
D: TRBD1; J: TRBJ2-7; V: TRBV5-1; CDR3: CASSLLRQGDDEQYF
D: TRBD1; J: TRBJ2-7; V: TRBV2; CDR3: CASGDRALSTYEQYF
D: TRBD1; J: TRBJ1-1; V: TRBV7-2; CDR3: CASSLDGTGGTTEAFF
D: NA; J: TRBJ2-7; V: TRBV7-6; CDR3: CASSPETRLVPNRGEQYF
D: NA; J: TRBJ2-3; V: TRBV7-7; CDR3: CASSLGTGSTDTQYF
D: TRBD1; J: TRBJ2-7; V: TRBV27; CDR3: CASSTTGYTYEQYF